Shown below are 10 T cell receptor beta chains from a single sample sequenced in a study of T-cell reconstitution after alpha-beta-depleted transplantation in children. Unique molecular identifiers were incorporated when the TCRbeta library was constructed. TCRdb reprocessed the PCR reads via MiXCR and lists one record per CDR3 protein. Of about 200,000 distinct CDR3 sequences in the sample, approximately 8.4% are singletons; the top ten hold 35% to 45%. The sequences come from PBMCs, mostly from graft donor cells, collected 360 days after TCRalphabeta/CD19-depleted stem cell transplant. The receptors stem from a male patient aged 2 to 10 who had a stem cell transplant for acute myeloid leukemia, so the T cells may come from the graft donor.

V gene TRBV27 combines with J gene TRBJ1-6; 12 bases are shared with TRBD1. The V gene's germline CDR1 is MNHEY and CDR2 SMNVEV (reference sequence). The CDR3 has 16 residues. The V gene end was trimmed by 2 bases and the J gene end by 6 bases; junction bases not matched to a gene: 2. CDR3 sequence: CASSLKGQGANSPLHF. CDR3 sequence (DNA): TGTGCCAGCAGTTTAAAGGGACAGGGGGCTAATTCACCCCTCCACTTT.

The rearrangement uses TRBV15 and TRBJ2-5, with D perhaps matching TRBD1 (6 bases). Trimming removed 5 bases from V and 5 bases from J, with 9 bases in between. CDR3 length: 12 residues. Germline V lookup: CDR1 LNHNV, CDR2 YYDKDF (reference sequence). Written as DNA, the CDR3 is TGTGCCACCAGCGGGGGCTTTGAGACCCAGTACTTC. It codes for CATSGGFETQYF.

The sample holds many counts of this clonotype. The V gene is TRBV12-3 or TRBV12-4, the J gene TRBJ1-5; the D is unclear. This CDR3 has 17 amino acids. The germline V and J ends were trimmed by 3 bases and 0 bases, with 15 bases remaining between them. The CDR3 DNA reads TGTGCCAGCAGTTTCCTGCCAGGTACCTTTAGCAATCAGCCCCAGCATTTT. Protein: CASSFLPGTFSNQPQHF.

The chain carries TRBV11-1 and TRBJ2-3, with D possibly being TRBD1 or TRBD2 (6 bases each). The CDR3 runs 15 residues. The ends were cut back, 6 bases at V and 0 bases at J, with 13 bases in the middle. Per the germline V gene, CDR1 is SGHAT and CDR2 is FQDESV (reference sequence). This CDR3 reads CASRARGLSTDTQYF. The DNA for the CDR3 is TGTGCCAGCAGGGCCAGGGGACTTAGCACAGATACGCAGTATTTT. Complete variable domain (other parts from reference TRBV11-1 and TRBJ2-3): EAEVAQSPRYKITEKSQAVAFWCDPISGHATLYWYRQILGQGPELLVQFQDESVVDDSQLPKDRFSAERLKGVDSTLKIQPAELGDSAMYLCASRARGLSTDTQYFGPGTRLTVL.

This clonotype turned up a few times. The J gene is TRBJ2-7, the V gene TRBV18; TRBD1 matches at 7 bases. Germline CDR1 KGHSH, CDR2 LQKENI. With V trimmed by 1 base and J by 6 bases, 6 bases remained unmatched. The CDR3 has 14 residues. The CDR3 loop reads CASSPQRQGAEQYV. In DNA, the CDR3 is TGTGCCAGCTCACCACAGAGACAGGGCGCCGAGCAGTACGTC.

This clonotype appeared many times. The chain joins TRBV20-1 to TRBJ2-7; D may be TRBD1 (5 bases). Trimming removed 3 bases from V and 0 bases from J, with 9 bases in between. CDR1 and CDR2 (germline): DFQATT, SNEGSKA (reference sequence). This CDR3 region has 13 residues. Here the CDR3 reads CSASRQTSYEQYF. Written as DNA, the CDR3 is TGCAGTGCTAGCCGACAGACCTCCTACGAGCAGTACTTC.

This clonotype was recorded a few times. V and J are TRBV7-6 and TRBJ1-2; no clear D gene. V gave up 1 base and J gave up 7 bases, with 16 bases separating them. Per germline, CDR1 SGHVS and CDR2 FNYEAQ. The CDR3 runs 15 residues. In DNA form, the CDR3 reads TGTGCCAGCAGCTTAGTAGAGGGCAGAAAGGGTGGCTACACCTTC. Translated, it gives CASSLVEGRKGGYTF. Combining the CDR3 with reference TRBV7-6 and TRBJ1-2 gives the whole variable domain GAGVSQSPRYKVTKRGQDVALRCDPISGHVSLYWYRQALGQGPEFLTYFNYEAQQDKSGLPNDRFSAERPEGSISTLTIQRTEQRDSAMYRCASSLVEGRKGGYTFGSGTRLTVV.

This clonotype has more than one count but fewer than ten. V usage is TRBV15 and J usage is TRBJ2-4; 11 nucleotides match TRBD2. CDR1 is LNHNV and CDR2 is YYDKDF in the germline V gene (reference sequence). The V segment lost 5 bases and the J segment 0 bases; nucleotides outside the gene matches: 15. This CDR3 has 20 amino acids. In nucleotides, the CDR3 is TGTGCCACCAGCCCGGAGGGACTAGCGGAATTCGTTCTAGCCAAAAACATTCAGTACTTC. Translation gives CATSPEGLAEFVLAKNIQYF.

This clonotype was seen many times. The chain is built from TRBV29-1 and TRBJ2-2, with D possibly matching TRBD1 (6 bases). In germline, CDR1 is SQVTM, CDR2 ANQGSEA. The CDR3 extends over 13 amino acids. Trimming cost V 5 bases and J 3 bases, with 10 bases left between them. CDR3: CSVNHRDTGELFF. DNA of the CDR3: TGCAGCGTTAACCACAGGGACACCGGGGAGCTGTTTTTT.

This clonotype showed up many times. The chain employs TRBV5-5 and TRBJ2-3; 14 bases fit TRBD2. The CDR3 totals 18 residues. Germline CDR1 and CDR2: SGHKS and YYEKEE (reference sequence). After removal of 3 bases from V and 7 bases from J, the junction contained 13 bases not matched to a gene. The DNA of the CDR3 is TGTGCCAGCAGCTCCCCCTCGCCGGGACTAGCGGGAGCATATACGCAGTATTTT. This encodes CASSSPSPGLAGAYTQYF.